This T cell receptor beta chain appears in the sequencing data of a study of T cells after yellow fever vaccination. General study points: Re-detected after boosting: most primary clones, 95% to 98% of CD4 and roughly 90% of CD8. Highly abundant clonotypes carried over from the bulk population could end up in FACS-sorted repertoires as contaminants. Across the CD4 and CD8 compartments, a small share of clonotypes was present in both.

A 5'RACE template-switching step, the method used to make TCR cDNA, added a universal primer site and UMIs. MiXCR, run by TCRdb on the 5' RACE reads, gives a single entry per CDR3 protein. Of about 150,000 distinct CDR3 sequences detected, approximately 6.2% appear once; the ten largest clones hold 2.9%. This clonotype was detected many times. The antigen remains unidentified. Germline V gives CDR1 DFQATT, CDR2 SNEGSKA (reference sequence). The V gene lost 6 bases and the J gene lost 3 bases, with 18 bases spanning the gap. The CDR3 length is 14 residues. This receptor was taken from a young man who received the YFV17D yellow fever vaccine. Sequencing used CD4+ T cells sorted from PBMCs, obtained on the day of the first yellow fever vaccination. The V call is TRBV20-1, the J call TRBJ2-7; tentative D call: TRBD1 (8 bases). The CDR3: CSAAGTGPFYEQYF. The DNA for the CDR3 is TGCAGTGCAGCGGGGACAGGACCTTTCTACGAGCAGTACTTC.